Listed below are T cell receptor beta chains from one sample, sequenced in a study of CD4 T cell repertoires in COVID-19. Sequencing used immunoSEQ multiplex PCR; TCRdb keeps in-frame clones, though not all of them. Among 60,000 to 90,000 clones listed, 83% were seen once. The specimen comprised CD4+ T cells from peripheral blood, sampled after recovery from COVID-19. The receptors here all came from a human donor who had COVID-19. The CDR3 runs from the conserved cysteine through the conserved F or W.

j_call: TRBJ2-1; v_call: TRBV10-3; cdr3_aa: CAIRAVGLGPSSSYNEQFF
j_call: TRBJ2-2; v_call: TRBV5-1; cdr3_aa: CATTRGTANGELFF
j_call: TRBJ1-3; v_call: TRBV11-2; cdr3_aa: CASSPSPSSGGNTIYF
j_call: TRBJ1-2; v_call: TRBV18; cdr3_aa: CASSPNPGWGYGYTF
j_call: TRBJ1-1; v_call: TRBV2; cdr3_aa: CASSIQGQGTEAFF
j_call: TRBJ1-5; v_call: TRBV6-5; cdr3_aa: CASGESGGARQPQHF
j_call: TRBJ2-5; v_call: TRBV10-2; cdr3_aa: CASTLAGGVETQYF
j_call: TRBJ1-6; v_call: TRBV6-5; cdr3_aa: CASAPGLQSPLHF
j_call: TRBJ1-2; v_call: TRBV4-1; cdr3_aa: CASSQDVSRDRWFGYTF
j_call: TRBJ1-2; v_call: TRBV18; cdr3_aa: CASSQRVPLETSSNYGYTF
j_call: TRBJ1-1; v_call: TRBV6-5; cdr3_aa: CASSFSGGMGEAFF
j_call: TRBJ2-7; v_call: TRBV6-5; cdr3_aa: CASSYSSPSRGYEQYF
j_call: TRBJ2-2; v_call: TRBV4-2; cdr3_aa: CASMPGQGSTGELFF
j_call: TRBJ2-7; v_call: TRBV7-9; cdr3_aa: CASSLAVGQGNYEQYF
j_call: TRBJ1-6; v_call: TRBV19; cdr3_aa: CANSIALMEGDSPLHF
j_call: TRBJ2-5; v_call: TRBV5-1; cdr3_aa: CASSLAGQGRQETQYF
j_call: TRBJ2-3; v_call: TRBV11-3; cdr3_aa: CASSLPTSLKSGTDTQYF
j_call: TRBJ2-3; v_call: TRBV7-3; cdr3_aa: CASSLGGQGRTDTQYF
j_call: TRBJ1-1; v_call: TRBV5-6; cdr3_aa: CASSLADLRTSEAFF
j_call: TRBJ2-7; v_call: TRBV3-1/TRBV3-2; cdr3_aa: CASSPSGTSYEQYF
j_call: TRBJ2-1; v_call: TRBV7-6; cdr3_aa: CASSLSFRAAQGNEQFF
j_call: TRBJ1-3; v_call: TRBV28; cdr3_aa: CATSVVGVGNTIYF
j_call: TRBJ1-2; v_call: TRBV6-1; cdr3_aa: CASSEGGVGYTF
j_call: TRBJ2-7; v_call: TRBV7-9; cdr3_aa: CASSLSRMSSYEQYF
j_call: TRBJ2-7; v_call: TRBV7-9; cdr3_aa: CASSNTPPGGRGEQYF
j_call: TRBJ2-3; v_call: TRBV27; cdr3_aa: CASSLQQTNTDTQYF
j_call: TRBJ2-1; v_call: TRBV5-1; cdr3_aa: CASNKGSGDEQFF
j_call: TRBJ1-5; v_call: TRBV19; cdr3_aa: CASSAGLSLRQPQHF
j_call: TRBJ2-5; v_call: TRBV6-1; cdr3_aa: CASNQGFETQYF
j_call: TRBJ1-1; v_call: TRBV6-5; cdr3_aa: CASRTGNTEAFF
j_call: TRBJ2-3; v_call: TRBV28; cdr3_aa: CASNGDTDTQYF
j_call: TRBJ2-3; v_call: TRBV4-2; cdr3_aa: CASSQDQGRDVPPDTQYF
j_call: TRBJ2-1; v_call: TRBV4-1; cdr3_aa: CASSQDAAGVNNEQFF
j_call: TRBJ2-2; v_call: TRBV12-5; cdr3_aa: CASGLQGGTGELFF
j_call: TRBJ2-1; v_call: TRBV5-1; cdr3_aa: CASSHGGSNEQFF
j_call: TRBJ2-7; v_call: TRBV7-2; cdr3_aa: CASSPRLAGVIYEQYF
j_call: TRBJ2-1; v_call: TRBV5-6; cdr3_aa: CASSLEQGKQFF
j_call: TRBJ1-6; v_call: TRBV7-9; cdr3_aa: CASSLGGYYSPLHF
j_call: TRBJ2-1; v_call: TRBV5-1; cdr3_aa: CASSRGGLAANEQFF
j_call: TRBJ2-7; v_call: TRBV7-9; cdr3_aa: CASSLRRGQLDEQYF
j_call: TRBJ2-2; v_call: TRBV5-1; cdr3_aa: CASSWAGGDTGELFF
j_call: TRBJ2-2; v_call: TRBV6-5; cdr3_aa: CASSRTGINTGELFF
j_call: TRBJ2-3; v_call: TRBV4-1; cdr3_aa: CASSQEWPNTDTQYF
j_call: TRBJ2-1; v_call: TRBV13; cdr3_aa: CASSLTGPAGGREQFF
j_call: TRBJ1-2; v_call: TRBV19; cdr3_aa: CASSHREGGYTF
j_call: TRBJ2-1; v_call: TRBV11-2; cdr3_aa: CASSLNSPPHEQFF
j_call: TRBJ2-6; v_call: TRBV2; cdr3_aa: CASRGTGGRPGANVLTF
j_call: TRBJ1-1; v_call: TRBV3-1/TRBV3-2; cdr3_aa: CASSLNGQTTEAFF